This T cell receptor (beta chain) was profiled in a study of blood T cell repertoires in COVID-19. Turning to the study itself: Samples of COVID-19 (acute and convalescent) were obtained from the United States, Italy and Spain. PBMCs, B-cell-depleted T cells, or T cells were the source of the cDNA or gDNA that made up the material.

As processed by the authors: Reference gene primer amplification gave nucleated cell count estimates. The repertoire was sequenced with immunoSEQ multiplex PCR; TCRdb's copy has only in-frame clones and lacks some. The DNA was the basis for D and trimming; V, J and clone size are from that table. This table has about 480,000 clones, 88% appearing once. This CDR3 is 13 amino acids long. CDR1 and CDR2 (germline): LNHDA, SQIVND (reference sequence). V was trimmed by 5 bases and J by 4 bases, leaving 11 bases between them. Seattle researchers signed up patients amid active infection and tracked them longitudinally.

The clonotype originates from a woman in her 50s with COVID-19, enrolled during active disease. Material: peripheral blood. The rearrangement joins TRBV19 to TRBJ1-2, with D possibly TRBD1 on 5 matching bases. CDR3 residues: CASSGGLLYGYTF. CDR3 DNA: TGTGCCAGTAGTGGGGGACTGCTCTATGGCTACACCTTC.